This TCR beta chain is drawn from a study of blood T cell repertoires in COVID-19. The wider study: Material from acute and convalescent COVID-19 was sourced from the United States, Italy and Spain.

Repertoires were generated with immunoSEQ multiplex PCR, while TCRdb's copy carries only in-frame clones and drops some. The data contain under 250,000 clones, roughly 88% of them singletons. CDR3 size: 14 residues. Looked up from germline, CDR1 is KGHDR and CDR2 is SFDVKD. V lost 7 bases and J 1 base, leaving 12 bases between the germline ends. Sequences were obtained from PBMCs or T cells enriched from blood (not recorded which). This receptor was taken from a woman aged 40 to 55 who had been exposed to COVID-19. The chain has TRBV24-1 and TRBJ1-1; D remains unclear. The chain's CDR3 is CATRTEGPNTEAFF. CDR3 DNA sequence: TGTGCCACCAGGACCGAGGGCCCGAACACTGAAGCTTTCTTT.